Shown below are 17 T cell receptor beta chains from a single sample sequenced in a study of vaccination effects on CD4 cells after COVID-19. ViraFEST expansion of antigen-specific CD4+ T cells with viral peptide pools preceded sequencing. Isolating CD4+ T cells followed about 11 days of culture. According to the study, vaccine recipients showed no prior SARS-CoV-2 infection and negative nucleocapsid antibodies. Which antigens these TCRs recognize remains unknown. Profiling relied on immunoSEQ multiplex PCR, and the TCRdb table lists in-frame clones only, not all of them. Here the sample spans approximately 74,000 clones, under 85% being singletons. Source: CD4+ T cells from PBMCs cultured with HCoV-NL63 spike peptides, taken before COVID-19 vaccination. Source of these receptors: a human donor who received a COVID-19 vaccine.

This chain uses TRBV5-4 with TRBJ2-3; D unresolved. Trimming removed 2 bases at V and 2 bases at J, with 6 bases between. From germline, CDR1 is SGHNT and CDR2 YYREEE (reference sequence). This CDR3 region has 13 residues. The CDR3 loop reads CASSFRFTDTQYF. The CDR3 DNA is TGTGCCAGCAGCTTTCGGTTCACAGATACGCAGTATTTT.

The count of this clone is one. The chain couples TRBV18 to TRBJ1-2, with 9 bases fitting TRBD1. CDR1 and CDR2 from the germline V gene are KGHSH and LQKENI. This CDR3 spans 13 amino acids. The J segment lost 5 bases and the V segment lost 3 bases, leaving 1 base of the junction unmatched. The CDR3 DNA is TGTGCCAGCTCACCGGGACAGGGTTATGGCTACACCTTC. Its protein is CASSPGQGYGYTF.

This clone was seen just once. The V call is TRBV19, the J call TRBJ2-4, with 10 bases identical to TRBD2. The CDR3 is made up of 15 amino acids. After removal of 3 bases from V and 10 bases from J, the junction contained 9 bases not matched to a gene. Germline-derived CDR1 and CDR2 are LNHDA and SQIVND (reference sequence). The chain's CDR3 is CASSITASGGRIQYF. The CDR3, as DNA: TGTGCCAGTAGTATTACGGCTAGCGGGGGTCGAATTCAGTACTTC.

The V and J genes are TRBV5-1 and TRBJ2-7; 8 bases match TRBD1. V lost 1 base to trimming and J lost 4 bases; unmatched junction nucleotides: 4. The CDR3 loop spans 14 amino acids. CDR1 and CDR2 from the germline V gene are SGHRS and YFSETQ. The CDR3 nucleotides read TGCGCCAGCAGCTTGTCAACAGGGGGATACGAGCAGTACGTC. Translating it yields CASSLSTGGYEQYV.

Here the CDR3 reads CASRPGQGRSGYTF. The CDR3 DNA reads TGTGCCAGTAGGCCGGGACAGGGAAGGAGCGGCTACACCTTC. The V and J genes are TRBV19 and TRBJ1-2, with 9 bases aligning to TRBD1. Germline CDR1 and CDR2: LNHDA and SQIVND (reference sequence). This CDR3 is 14 amino acids long. J gave up 8 bases and V 6 bases, and 10 bases lay outside the gene matches.

V and J are TRBV9 and TRBJ1-2; 8 nucleotides agree with TRBD1. Germline loops: CDR1 SGDLS, CDR2 YYNGEE. This CDR3 spans 15 amino acids. With 3 bases clipped from V and 7 bases from J, the junction kept 11 bases outside the gene matches. CDR3 sequence reads: CASSALGQGASGYTF. CDR3 DNA sequence: TGTGCCAGCAGCGCCCTAGGACAGGGAGCTTCTGGCTACACCTTC.

This clone was seen more than once but under ten times. This CDR3 reads CASSLGQGAYNEQFF. The CDR3, as DNA: TGTGCCAGCAGCTTGGGACAGGGAGCCTACAATGAGCAGTTCTTC. The gene calls are TRBV5-4 and TRBJ2-1; TRBD1 agrees at 7 bases. Germline V gives CDR1 SGHNT, CDR2 YYREEE (reference sequence). This CDR3 region has 15 residues. Trimming removed 0 bases from V and 2 bases from J; junction bases left unmatched: 2.

The chain has TRBV29-1 and TRBJ1-1; 7 positions agree with TRBD1. Unmatched junction bases numbered 7, after V lost 5 bases and J lost 4 bases. CDR1 is SQVTM and CDR2 is ANQGSEA in the germline V gene. The CDR3 has 13 amino acids. CDR3 sequence reads: CSVKGQASTEAFF. The CDR3 region has the DNA TGCAGCGTTAAAGGACAGGCAAGCACTGAAGCTTTCTTT.

The chain carries TRBV5-5 and TRBJ2-3, with unresolved D. V shed 2 bases and J shed 3 bases, with 13 bases lying between them. Per germline, CDR1 SGHKS and CDR2 YYEKEE (reference sequence). The CDR3 runs to 15 residues. The CDR3 bases are TGTGCCAGCAGCTTCGGAAGGACCAAGACAGATACGCAGTATTTT. It translates to CASSFGRTKTDTQYF. Based on the CDR3 plus reference TRBV5-5 and TRBJ2-3, the full variable domain is DAGVTQSPTHLIKTRGQQVTLRCSPISGHKSVSWYQQVLGQGPQFIFQYYEKEERGRGNFPDRFSARQFPNYSSELNVNALLLGDSALYLCASSFGRTKTDTQYFGPGTRLTVL.

This rearrangement joins TRBV6-5 to TRBJ1-1, with no clear D. Germline-derived CDR1 and CDR2 are MNHEY and SVGAGI. The V and J ends lost 0 bases and 1 base respectively, with 9 bases between them. The CDR3 covers 15 residues. CDR3 in amino acids: CASSYSRRENTEAFF. In DNA form, the CDR3 reads TGTGCCAGCAGTTACTCTCGGCGGGAGAACACTGAAGCTTTCTTT.

The rearrangement links TRBV24-1 to TRBJ2-3; a possible D gene is TRBD2 (5 bases). Germline CDR1 is KGHDR and CDR2 is SFDVKD. V was pared by 4 bases and J by 5 bases, with 27 bases between. The CDR3 runs to 19 residues. CDR3 amino acids: CATSDYYGSGPGQGDTQYF. CDR3 sequence (DNA): TGTGCCACCAGTGACTATTACGGCAGCGGCCCAGGTCAAGGAGATACGCAGTATTTT.

V usage is TRBV3-1 (or the pseudogene TRBV3-2) and J usage is TRBJ2-4, with 8 bases identical to TRBD2. The CDR3 is 15 amino acids. Germline V gene sequence: CDR1 LGHDT, CDR2 YNNKEL (reference sequence). J lost 3 bases, V lost 4 bases, and 5 bases had no gene match. The CDR3 sequence is CASSLVSGGKNIQYF. The CDR3 DNA follows: TGTGCCAGCAGCCTCGTGAGCGGGGGCAAAAACATTCAGTACTTC.

V is TRBV18 and J is TRBJ1-1; TRBD1 matches at 11 bases. The CDR3 runs to 15 residues. V trimming: 4 bases; J trimming: 4 bases; junction bases outside the gene matches: 5. CDR1 and CDR2 from the germline V gene are KGHSH and LQKENI. CDR3 sequence (DNA): TGTGCCAGCTCACGAGGGGGGACAGGGGGCACTGAAGCTTTCTTT. Translating it yields CASSRGGTGGTEAFF. The whole variable domain, remainder taken from reference TRBV18 and TRBJ1-1, is NAGVMQNPRHLVRRRGQEARLRCSPMKGHSHVYWYRQLPEEGLKFMVYLQKENIIDESGMPKERFSAEFPKEGPSILRIQQVVRGDSAAYFCASSRGGTGGTEAFFGQGTRLTVV.

The chain joins TRBV30 to TRBJ1-1; no firm D call. The V end lost 0 bases, the J end lost 4 bases, and 9 bases lay between the germline ends. CDR1 GTSNPN and CDR2 SVGIG come from the germline V gene (reference sequence). The CDR3 runs to 13 residues. The CDR3 coding sequence is TGTGCCTGGAGTGTAACGTCCGGCACTGAAGCTTTCTTT. It specifies CAWSVTSGTEAFF.

The rearrangement uses TRBV7-2 and TRBJ2-1; 10 nucleotides match TRBD2. With V trimmed by 5 bases and J by 7 bases, 8 bases remained unmatched. The germline V gene has CDR1 SGHTA and CDR2 FQGNSA. The CDR3 runs 15 residues. The CDR3 protein is CASSGQRGGRNEQFF. The CDR3 region has the DNA TGTGCCAGCAGCGGGCAGCGGGGGGGCCGTAATGAGCAGTTCTTC.

The chain couples TRBV6-5 to TRBJ1-2; D perhaps matches TRBD1 (6 bases). Germline CDR1 is MNHEY and CDR2 is SVGAGI. The CDR3 has 14 amino acids. V was cut by 6 bases and J by 7 bases, with 18 bases left in between. CDR3 coding DNA: TGTGCCAGCAGGCCATACAGGGATTCGGCTGGCTACACCTTC. Translated, it gives CASRPYRDSAGYTF.

The chain employs TRBV5-1 and TRBJ1-1; TRBD1 is a possible D gene (6 bases). The CDR3 length is 16 residues. V shed 4 bases and J shed 5 bases, with 21 bases lying between them. CDR1 and CDR2 (germline): SGHRS, YFSETQ. The CDR3 is CASSPWAGVTTTEAFF. For the CDR3, the DNA is TGCGCCAGCAGCCCCTGGGCAGGGGTTACAACGACTGAAGCTTTCTTT. The full variable domain, in which reference TRBV5-1 and TRBJ1-1 provide the parts outside the CDR3, is KAGVTQTPRYLIKTRGQQVTLSCSPISGHRSVSWYQQTPGQGLQFLFEYFSETQRNKGNFPGRFSGRQFSNSRSEMNVSTLELGDSALYLCASSPWAGVTTTEAFFGQGTRLTVV.